One sample yielded the 26 T cell receptor beta chains listed below, sequenced in a study of T cell responses to AZD1222 COVID-19 vaccine. The repertoire was sequenced with immunoSEQ multiplex PCR; TCRdb's copy has only in-frame clones and lacks some. The sample lists more than 140,000 clones; approximately 90% were seen once. The starting material was peripheral blood, obtained on day 0 of AZD1222 vaccination. Receptor source: an adult in good health.

J is TRBJ2-3 and V is TRBV21-1; no check of the table's D call, TRBD2, against the DNA was made. TRBV21-1 is recorded as a pseudogene. The length of the CDR3 is 20 residues. Here the CDR3 DNA reads TGTGCCAGCAGCAACCCGCCGTTGGGACTAGCGACCAATCTAGGGGATACGCAGTATTTT. Translation: CASSNPPLGLATNLGDTQYF.

The V gene is TRBV30, the J gene TRBJ2-5; unclear D gene. The CDR3 is made up of 14 amino acids. The germline V and J ends were trimmed by 3 bases and 4 bases, with 15 bases remaining between them. Germline V CDR1 and CDR2: GTSNPN, SVGIG (reference sequence). CDR3 sequence (DNA): TGTGCCTGGAGCGCCCTTGGGAAGGGAGAGACCCAGTACTTC. Amino acid sequence: CAWSALGKGETQYF.

The rearrangement links TRBV30 to TRBJ1-1; 8 nucleotides match TRBD1. The germline V gene encodes CDR1 GTSNPN and CDR2 SVGIG (reference sequence). The V and J ends lost 2 bases and 4 bases, in that order; junction bases with no gene match: 3. The CDR3 has 13 residues. In nucleotides, the CDR3 is TGTGCCTGGAGTCGACAGGGGTTCACTGAAGCTTTCTTT. It codes for CAWSRQGFTEAFF.

This chain links TRBV25-1 with TRBJ2-4, with 9 bases matching TRBD1. The germline gives CDR1 MGHDK, CDR2 SYGVNS. The CDR3 spans 16 residues. V shed 3 bases, J shed 1 base, and the junction held 4 bases outside the gene matches. The CDR3 reads CASSERTGVAKNIQYF. CDR3 nucleotides: TGTGCCAGCAGTGAGCGGACAGGGGTGGCCAAAAACATTCAGTACTTC.

The V call is TRBV27, the J call TRBJ1-5; D remains ambiguous. Per germline, CDR1 MNHEY and CDR2 SMNVEV (reference sequence). V lost 3 bases to trimming and J lost 0 bases, with 6 bases between them. The CDR3 extends over 14 amino acids. The CDR3 loop reads CASSLSVSNQPQHF. The CDR3 nucleotides read TGTGCCAGCAGTTTGAGTGTTAGCAATCAGCCCCAGCATTTT.

In nucleotides, the CDR3 is TGTGCCAGCAGCCTGGCGGGGGGCACTGAAGCTTTCTTT. It is translated as CASSLAGGTEAFF. This chain uses TRBV12-3 or TRBV12-4 with TRBJ1-1; D perhaps matches TRBD1 (5 bases). The length of the CDR3 is 13 residues. The ends were cut back, 6 bases at V and 4 bases at J, with 12 bases in the middle.

This sequence joins TRBV9 and TRBJ2-1; D is ambiguous. This CDR3 region has 12 residues. Trimming removed 1 base at V and 6 bases at J, with 5 bases between. Germline lookup yields CDR1 SGDLS and CDR2 YYNGEE. CDR3 loop: CASSVSSNEQFF. CDR3 coding DNA: TGTGCCAGCAGCGTAAGTAGCAATGAGCAGTTCTTC.

The chain joins TRBV4-1 to TRBJ2-7; D call uncertain. Trimming removed 4 bases at V and 1 base at J, with 11 bases between. This CDR3 is 14 amino acids long. CDR1 MGHRA and CDR2 YSYEKL come from the germline V gene. The CDR3 spells CASSPRIGSYEQYF. In DNA form, the CDR3 reads TGCGCCAGCAGCCCCCGAATCGGGTCCTACGAGCAGTACTTC.

This clone was seen a handful of times. The V gene is TRBV5-6, the J gene TRBJ2-7, with no clear D. The V gene's germline CDR1 is SGHDT and CDR2 YYEEEE. The CDR3 contains 14 residues. The germline V and J ends were trimmed by 0 bases and 2 bases, with 9 bases remaining between them. The CDR3: CASSLAQTTYEQYF. CDR3 nucleotide sequence: TGTGCCAGCAGCTTGGCCCAGACCACCTACGAGCAGTACTTC.

The rearrangement uses TRBV6-2 or TRBV6-3 and TRBJ1-5; D is possibly TRBD1 (5 bases). Germline CDR1 is MNHEY and CDR2 is SVGEGT. The CDR3 has 18 residues. Trimming stripped 1 base from V and 3 bases from J, with 19 bases between. The CDR3 spells CASSYYPPGGVSNQPQHF. For the CDR3, the DNA is TGTGCCAGCAGTTACTACCCCCCTGGGGGGGTATCCAATCAGCCCCAGCATTTT.

The chain joins TRBV7-6 to TRBJ2-5; 7 nucleotides agree with TRBD2. The CDR3 is 16 amino acids. V trimming: 1 base; J trimming: 3 bases; junction bases outside the gene matches: 8. Germline V gene lookup returns CDR1 SGHVS and CDR2 FNYEAQ. The CDR3 nucleotides read TGTGCCAGCAGCTTAGGGCTAGCGGAGACTAAAGAGACCCAGTACTTC. This encodes CASSLGLAETKETQYF.

The chain recombines TRBV27 with TRBJ2-3; 9 nucleotides match TRBD2. Per germline, CDR1 MNHEY and CDR2 SMNVEV (reference sequence). With 5 bases clipped from V and 2 bases from J, the junction kept 14 bases outside the gene matches. The CDR3 runs to 18 residues. CDR3 coding DNA: TGTGCCAGCAGTCCTGGGACTAGCTACGGGGACCCCACAGATACGCAGTATTTT. Translating gives CASSPGTSYGDPTDTQYF.

The chain is built from TRBV28 and TRBJ2-1; TRBD2 agrees at 9 bases. The CDR3 extends over 16 amino acids. Germline V lookup: CDR1 MDHEN, CDR2 SYDVKM. V was pared by 6 bases and J by 2 bases, with 8 bases of the junction left unmatched. This CDR3 reads CASSIRLAVPYNEQFF. CDR3 nucleotides: TGTGCCAGCAGCATTAGACTAGCGGTACCCTACAATGAGCAGTTCTTC.

V and J are TRBV6-5 and TRBJ2-2; D call uncertain. Per the germline V gene, CDR1 is MNHEY and CDR2 is SVGAGI. The CDR3 loop spans 14 amino acids. Trimming removed 7 bases from V and 6 bases from J, with 15 bases in between. The CDR3 DNA sequence: TGTGCCAGCAACGATCTGCCGGCCGCCGGGGAGCTGTTTTTT. It is translated as CASNDLPAAGELFF.

The V call is TRBV5-4, the J call TRBJ1-2, with a possible D match to TRBD1 (5 bases). CDR1 SGHNT and CDR2 YYREEE come from the germline V gene (reference sequence). The CDR3 is 16 residues long. The V gene lost 0 bases and the J gene lost 3 bases, with 15 bases spanning the gap. The CDR3 loop reads CASSLGVGPTDYGYTF. The CDR3 DNA follows: TGTGCCAGCAGCTTGGGGGTGGGGCCTACAGACTATGGCTACACCTTC.

This clone appeared a single time. The gene calls are TRBV5-4 and TRBJ2-3; D remains unclear. The CDR3 consists of 14 residues. Per germline, CDR1 SGHNT and CDR2 YYREEE (reference sequence). V was clipped by 0 bases and J by 4 bases, with 9 bases between them. CDR3 region: CASSLDAGPDTQYF. The CDR3 DNA is TGTGCCAGCAGCTTGGACGCAGGTCCAGATACGCAGTATTTT.

This chain uses TRBV14 with TRBJ2-1; 11 nucleotides line up with TRBD2. In germline, CDR1 is SGHDN, CDR2 FVKESK. Losses at the gene ends were 5 bases for V and 4 bases for J; bases not matched to a gene: 7. The CDR3 loop spans 16 amino acids. The CDR3 protein is CASSGPGTSGYNEQFF. The DNA of the CDR3 is TGTGCCAGCAGCGGACCCGGGACTAGCGGATACAATGAGCAGTTCTTC.

This clone was counted a single time. The chain joins TRBV6-5 to TRBJ2-5; 8 nucleotides match TRBD2. From germline, CDR1 is MNHEY and CDR2 SVGAGI. The CDR3 extends over 14 amino acids. Losses at the gene ends were 8 bases for V and 5 bases for J; bases not matched to a gene: 10. CDR3 sequence reads: CASQGGGIGETQYF. Written as DNA, the CDR3 is TGTGCCAGCCAGGGCGGGGGGATCGGTGAGACCCAGTACTTC.

DNA of the CDR3: TGTGCCAGCAGCCAAAGGGGGGCGCGGGATGAAAAACTGTTTTTT. As protein: CASSQRGARDEKLFF. The rearrangement uses TRBV3-1 (or the pseudogene TRBV3-2) and TRBJ1-4; weak D call: TRBD1 (6 bases). Trimming took 2 bases from V and 6 from J, leaving 13 bases between them. Per the germline V gene, CDR1 is LGHDT and CDR2 is YNNKEL (reference sequence). There are 15 residues in the CDR3.

As to this clone: This same CDR3 is encoded by further DNA sequences in the sample. CDR3 coding DNA: TGCAGTGCTAGGTTGAACACTGAAGCTTTCTTT. Amino acid sequence: CSARLNTEAFF. The chain has TRBV20-1 and TRBJ1-1, with unresolved D. The CDR3 is 11 amino acids. Trimming took 3 bases from V and 0 from J, leaving 2 bases between them. Per the germline V gene, CDR1 is DFQATT and CDR2 is SNEGSKA (reference sequence).

This clone was seen more than once but under ten times. This sequence joins TRBV7-9 and TRBJ1-1; no firm D call. The germline V gene has CDR1 SEHNR and CDR2 FQNEAQ (reference sequence). Trimming removed 1 base at V and 5 bases at J, with 14 bases between. The CDR3 runs 15 residues. In DNA, the CDR3 is TGTGCCAGCAGCTTAGGCGTTGGTTTGGGGACTGAAGCTTTCTTT. Its translation: CASSLGVGLGTEAFF.

The chain couples TRBV18 to TRBJ1-1; D uncertain. The germline CDR1 and CDR2 sequences are KGHSH and LQKENI. The CDR3 runs 14 residues. Trimming took off 8 bases at V and 5 bases at J, with 18 bases between the two ends. The CDR3 sequence is CASRTGGDRTEAFF. CDR3 bases: TGTGCCAGCCGCACCGGAGGTGACCGAACTGAAGCTTTCTTT.

The rearrangement joins TRBV30 to TRBJ2-5, with TRBD1 matching over 10 bases. The V gene end was trimmed by 3 bases and the J gene end by 5 bases; junction bases not matched to a gene: 6. The CDR3 is 14 residues long. Per germline, CDR1 GTSNPN and CDR2 SVGIG (reference sequence). CDR3 protein: CAWSPDRGRETQYF. The CDR3 bases are TGTGCCTGGAGCCCCGACAGGGGGCGGGAGACCCAGTACTTC.

The J gene is TRBJ1-1, the V gene TRBV29-1; D remains unclear. CDR3 length: 10 amino acids. V was trimmed by 7 bases and J by 3 bases, leaving 6 bases between them. CDR1 is SQVTM and CDR2 is ANQGSEA in the germline V gene. The CDR3 spells CSALDTEAFF. CDR3 sequence (DNA): TGCAGCGCCTTAGACACTGAAGCTTTCTTT.

V is TRBV5-1 and J is TRBJ1-4, with 7 bases fitting TRBD1. Germline CDR1 reads SGHRS; CDR2 reads YFSETQ. This CDR3 has 15 residues. V lost 5 bases to trimming and J lost 5 bases; unmatched junction nucleotides: 9. The CDR3 sequence is CASSRDSGTNEKLFF. CDR3 coding DNA: TGCGCCAGCAGTAGGGACAGTGGAACAAATGAAAAACTGTTTTTT. Variable domain in full (rest from reference TRBV5-1 and TRBJ1-4): KAGVTQTPRYLIKTRGQQVTLSCSPISGHRSVSWYQQTPGQGLQFLFEYFSETQRNKGNFPGRFSGRQFSNSRSEMNVSTLELGDSALYLCASSRDSGTNEKLFFGSGTQLSVL.

The genes are TRBV7-6 and TRBJ2-1, with D tentatively TRBD1 or TRBD2 (6 bases each). The CDR3 length is 19 residues. Trimming took off 2 bases at V and 0 bases at J, with 20 bases between the two ends. Germline values: CDR1 SGHVS, CDR2 FNYEAQ. The CDR3 region has the DNA TGTGCCAGCAGCTTACCGGGGGCCCAGCAGCGAAGCTCCTACAATGAGCAGTTCTTC. As protein: CASSLPGAQQRSSYNEQFF. Full variable domain (rest looked up from reference TRBV7-6 and TRBJ2-1): GAGVSQSPRYKVTKRGQDVALRCDPISGHVSLYWYRQALGQGPEFLTYFNYEAQQDKSGLPNDRFSAERPEGSISTLTIQRTEQRDSAMYRCASSLPGAQQRSSYNEQFFGPGTRLTVL.